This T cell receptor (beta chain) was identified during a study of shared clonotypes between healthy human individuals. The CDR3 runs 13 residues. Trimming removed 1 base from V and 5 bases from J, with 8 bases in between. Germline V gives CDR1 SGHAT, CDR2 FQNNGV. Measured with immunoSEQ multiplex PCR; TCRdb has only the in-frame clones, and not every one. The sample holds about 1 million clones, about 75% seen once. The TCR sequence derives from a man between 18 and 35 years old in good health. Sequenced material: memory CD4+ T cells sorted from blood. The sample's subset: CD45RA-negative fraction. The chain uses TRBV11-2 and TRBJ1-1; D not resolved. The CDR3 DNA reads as TGTGCCAGCAGCTTAGGAGGTACGACTGAAGCTTTCTTT. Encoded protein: CASSLGGTTEAFF.